This entry concerns a single TCR beta chain. This clonotype was seen many times. This receptor's antigen is unknown. One base away there is no much larger clone; base qualities are not given. The sample belongs to a study of Graves' ophthalmopathy and Graves' hyperthyroidism (dated by TCRdb to the late 2010s). At the level of the whole study: Stable hyperthyroidism was defined as no progression to ophthalmopathy within 18 months of follow-up. A discovery set of 90 to 100 patients (around 44 ophthalmopathy, 60 or so stable hyperthyroidism) was enrolled to explore V-J signatures distinguishing ophthalmopathy from hyperthyroidism. Following sample collection, hyperthyroidism patients were given methimazole at a starting dose of 30 mg daily, and ophthalmopathy patients were given high-dose intravenous methylprednisolone. To tell Graves' ophthalmopathy apart from Graves' hyperthyroidism, and to predict which patients would progress to ophthalmopathy, the study relied on TCR beta repertoire signatures. For independent validation, a separate cohort was made up of 18 hyperthyroidism patients plus 17 patients who later progressed from hyperthyroidism to ophthalmopathy. In total, over 130 blood samples were TCR-sequenced: approximately 42 ophthalmopathy, about 75 hyperthyroidism and approximately 17 hyperthyroidism-to-ophthalmopathy patients. T-cell repertoires of thyroid tissue and blood were compared in five or six hyperthyroidism patients.

Overall results and qualifications from the work: No statistical method was used to set the sample size in advance, and the investigators knew which group each participant was assigned to. Most expanded thyroid clonotypes with a frequency above 0.001 also appeared in blood, which suggests that blood repertoires may reflect the immune response in the thyroid. In validation, the model predicted ophthalmopathy progression with 70.59% sensitivity and about 77% specificity; eleven to twelve predicted patients were CT-confirmed with GO in a median of about 6.2 months. In cross-validation, the 13-signature model distinguished ophthalmopathy from stable hyperthyroidism with 85% to 90% sensitivity and 81.08% specificity, and in the test set the corresponding values were roughly 78% and 74%.

The junction carries 15 bases between V and J, which are trimmed by 3 bases and 2 bases respectively. The CDR3 covers 16 residues, taking in both the cysteine and the phenylalanine. Only the CDR3 DNA is retained, 48 bases long and in frame from the first base. Sequences KGHDR (CDR1) and SFDVKD (CDR2) are obtained from the germline V gene. TCR beta CDR3 regions were amplified from RNA transcripts for repertoire sequencing. The first round of RT-PCR was done with HTBI primers and the Qiagen OneStep RT-PCR kit, and was followed by a second round of multiplex PCR, then size selection and purification. The libraries underwent paired-end sequencing with 100 bp reads on an Illumina HiSeq2000. As for the original processing: SOAPnuke was used for read processing, and reads with adapters, uncalled bases, a mean Phred below 15, or no exact constant-primer or identifier match were discarded. High-quality paired reads were merged with COPE v1.2.5. Unique nucleotide sequences were defined as clonotypes and aligned to IMGT TRB V, D and J references using MiTCR v1.1. Only V-J combinations with frequency above 0.0001 were analysed, covering over 98% of repertoires. For each V-J combination, a TCR clonal expansion and chaos score was defined as the ratio of F50 clonal expansion to chaos observed in the TCRdist matrix. Welch's t-statistics and random forest were used to reduce the features to 13 V-J combinations, which were then used as input to a naive Bayes classifier. Thyroid-blood repertoire similarity was quantified with the Morisita-Horn index. The public reads were quality trimmed at Q25 with fastp and then assembled into clones with MiXCR by TCRdb, keeping productive beta chains. Identical CDR3 proteins give one entry, which carries the most common genes and DNA. The V and J calls were determined by TCRdb, not by the authors. In all, the sample holds over a million distinct CDR3 sequences, and less than 45% of those were seen once. Around 10% of the sample is held by the ten biggest clonotypes.

The hyperthyroidism patients were 18 to 65 years old and newly diagnosed, with a disease duration of less than 2 months. Patients were excluded if they had other autoimmune diseases, uncontrolled infections, pregnancy or lactation. Diagnosis was based on clinical symptoms, serum thyroxine, TRAb, thyroid ultrasound and orbital computed tomography. Total RNA was extracted with Trizol reagent and quality-checked on an Agilent 2100 Bioanalyzer. The source of this sequence is an adult man with Graves' hyperthyroidism. The sequenced material came from peripheral blood or thyroid tissue (not recorded which). This receptor chain uses TRBV24-1 and TRBJ1-2; a confident D gene designation cannot be given. The nucleotide sequence reads as follows: TGTGCCACCAGTGATACCGAGACGGACCAGAACTATGGCTACACCTTC. Translation gives CATSDTETDQNYGYTF.